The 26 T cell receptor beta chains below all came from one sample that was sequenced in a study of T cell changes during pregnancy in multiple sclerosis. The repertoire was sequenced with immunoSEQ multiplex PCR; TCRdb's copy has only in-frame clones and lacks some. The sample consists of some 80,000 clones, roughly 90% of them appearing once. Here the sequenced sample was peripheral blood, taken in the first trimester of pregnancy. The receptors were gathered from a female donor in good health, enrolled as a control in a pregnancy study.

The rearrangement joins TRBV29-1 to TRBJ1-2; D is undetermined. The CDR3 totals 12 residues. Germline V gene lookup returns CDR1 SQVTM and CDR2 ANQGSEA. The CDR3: CSIESSLYGYTF. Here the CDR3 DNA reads TGCAGTATTGAATCTAGCCTCTATGGCTACACCTTC.

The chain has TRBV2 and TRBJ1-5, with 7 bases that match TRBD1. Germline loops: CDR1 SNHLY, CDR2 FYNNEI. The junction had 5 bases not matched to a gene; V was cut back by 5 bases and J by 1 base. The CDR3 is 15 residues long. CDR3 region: CASSPRQGSNQPQHF. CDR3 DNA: TGTGCCAGCAGTCCTAGACAGGGCAGCAATCAGCCCCAGCATTTT. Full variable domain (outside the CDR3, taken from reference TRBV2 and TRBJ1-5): EPEVTQTPSHQVTQMGQEVILRCVPISNHLYFYWYRQILGQKVEFLVSFYNNEISEKSEIFDDQFSVERPDGSNFTLKIRSTKLEDSAMYFCASSPRQGSNQPQHFGDGTRLSIL.

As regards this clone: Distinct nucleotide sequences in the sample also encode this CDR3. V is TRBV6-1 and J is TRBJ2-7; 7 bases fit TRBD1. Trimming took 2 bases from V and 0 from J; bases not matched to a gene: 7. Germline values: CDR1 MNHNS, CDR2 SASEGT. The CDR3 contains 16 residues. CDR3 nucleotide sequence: TGTGCCAGCAGTGAACTTTTGACAGGGTTCTCCTACGAGCAGTACTTC. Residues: CASSELLTGFSYEQYF.

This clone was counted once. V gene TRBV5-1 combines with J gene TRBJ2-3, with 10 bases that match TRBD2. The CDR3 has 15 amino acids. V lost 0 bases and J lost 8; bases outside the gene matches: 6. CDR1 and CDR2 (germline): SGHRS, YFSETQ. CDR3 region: CASSLAVASGGTQYF. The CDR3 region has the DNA TGCGCCAGCAGCTTGGCGGTCGCTAGCGGGGGTACGCAGTATTTT. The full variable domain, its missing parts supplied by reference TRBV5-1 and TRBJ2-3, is KAGVTQTPRYLIKTRGQQVTLSCSPISGHRSVSWYQQTPGQGLQFLFEYFSETQRNKGNFPGRFSGRQFSNSRSEMNVSTLELGDSALYLCASSLAVASGGTQYFGPGTRLTVL.

CDR3 amino acids: CASGLATGTNEKLFF. The CDR3 bases are TGTGCTAGTGGTTTGGCCACAGGGACGAATGAAAAACTGTTTTTT. The V and J genes are TRBV12-5 and TRBJ1-4, with D possibly matching TRBD1 (6 bases). The CDR3 has 15 residues. Germline V gives CDR1 LGHNT, CDR2 FRNRAP. V dropped 1 base and J dropped 5 bases, with 11 bases sitting between them.

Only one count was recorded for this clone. In DNA form, the CDR3 reads TGTGCCAGCAGCTTAGGGAGGACAGGGCCTTACAATGAGCAGTTCTTC. This gives the protein CASSLGRTGPYNEQFF. The V and J genes are TRBV7-2 and TRBJ2-1; 8 bases match TRBD1. CDR3 length equals 16 residues. Unmatched junction bases numbered 6, after V lost 1 base and J lost 4 bases. CDR1 SGHTA and CDR2 FQGNSA come from the germline V gene. The entire variable domain, with the rest obtained from reference TRBV7-2 and TRBJ2-1, is as follows: GAGVSQSPSNKVTEKGKDVELRCDPISGHTALYWYRQSLGQGLEFLIYFQGNSAPDKSGLPSDRFSAERTGGSVSTLTIQRTQQEDSAVYLCASSLGRTGPYNEQFFGPGTRLTVL.

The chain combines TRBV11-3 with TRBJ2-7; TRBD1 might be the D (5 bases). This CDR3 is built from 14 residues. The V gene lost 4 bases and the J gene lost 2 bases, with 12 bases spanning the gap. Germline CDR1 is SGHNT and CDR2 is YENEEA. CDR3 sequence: CASSSDSNPYEQYF. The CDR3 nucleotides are TGTGCCAGCAGCTCAGACAGTAACCCCTACGAGCAGTACTTC.

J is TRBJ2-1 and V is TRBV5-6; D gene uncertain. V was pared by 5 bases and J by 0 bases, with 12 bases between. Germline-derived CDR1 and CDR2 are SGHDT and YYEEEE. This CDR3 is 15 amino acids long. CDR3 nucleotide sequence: TGTGCCAGCAGTCACTCCCCGGGCTCCTACAATGAGCAGTTCTTC. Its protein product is CASSHSPGSYNEQFF.

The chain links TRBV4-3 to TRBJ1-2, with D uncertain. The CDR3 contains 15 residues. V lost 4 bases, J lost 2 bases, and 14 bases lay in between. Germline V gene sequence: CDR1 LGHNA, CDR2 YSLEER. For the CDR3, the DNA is TGCGCCAGCAGCCCCACGGTACGAGGGAACTATGGCTACACCTTC. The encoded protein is CASSPTVRGNYGYTF.

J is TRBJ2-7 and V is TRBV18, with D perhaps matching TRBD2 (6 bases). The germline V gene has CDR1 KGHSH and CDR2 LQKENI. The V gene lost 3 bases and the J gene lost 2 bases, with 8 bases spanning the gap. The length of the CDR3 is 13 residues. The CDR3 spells CASSPGRTYEQYF. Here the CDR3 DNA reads TGTGCCAGCTCACCGGGGAGGACCTACGAGCAGTACTTC.

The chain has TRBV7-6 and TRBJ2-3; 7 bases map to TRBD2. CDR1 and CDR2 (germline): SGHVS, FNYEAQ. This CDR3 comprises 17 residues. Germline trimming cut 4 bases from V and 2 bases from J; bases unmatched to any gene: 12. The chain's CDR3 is CASSYRPSGGITDTQYF. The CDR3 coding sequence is TGTGCCAGCAGCTACCGCCCTAGCGGAGGGATCACAGATACGCAGTATTTT.

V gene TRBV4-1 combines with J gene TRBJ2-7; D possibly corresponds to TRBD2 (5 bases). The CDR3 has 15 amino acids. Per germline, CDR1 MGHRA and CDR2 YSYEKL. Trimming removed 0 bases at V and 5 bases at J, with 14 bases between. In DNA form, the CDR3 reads TGCGCCAGCAGCCAAGATCCGGCAGCGGCAAACGAGCAGTACTTC. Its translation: CASSQDPAAANEQYF.

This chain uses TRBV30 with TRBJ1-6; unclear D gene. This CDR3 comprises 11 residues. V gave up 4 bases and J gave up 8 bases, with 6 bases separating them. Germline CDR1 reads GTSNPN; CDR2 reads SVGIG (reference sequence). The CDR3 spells CAWIRDSPLHF. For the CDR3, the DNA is TGTGCCTGGATCCGGGATTCACCCCTCCACTTT.

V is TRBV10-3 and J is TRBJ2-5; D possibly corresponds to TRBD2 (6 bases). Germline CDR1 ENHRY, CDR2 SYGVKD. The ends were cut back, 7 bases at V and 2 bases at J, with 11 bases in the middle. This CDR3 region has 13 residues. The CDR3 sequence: CAIMDRGQETQYF. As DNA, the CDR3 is TGTGCCATCATGGACCGGGGGCAAGAGACCCAGTACTTC.

The CDR3 region is CASNDQRGLSMNEQFF. The CDR3 DNA follows: TGTGCCAGCAACGATCAGCGGGGTCTTAGCATGAATGAGCAGTTCTTC. The V gene is TRBV7-2, the J gene TRBJ2-1, with TRBD2 matching 7 bases. This CDR3 region has 16 residues. Trimming cost V 7 bases and J 7 bases; bases outside gene matches: 16. The V gene's germline CDR1 is SGHTA and CDR2 FQGNSA. The full variable domain, its missing parts supplied by reference TRBV7-2 and TRBJ2-1, is GAGVSQSPSNKVTEKGKDVELRCDPISGHTALYWYRQSLGQGLEFLIYFQGNSAPDKSGLPSDRFSAERTGGSVSTLTIQRTQQEDSAVYLCASNDQRGLSMNEQFFGPGTRLTVL.

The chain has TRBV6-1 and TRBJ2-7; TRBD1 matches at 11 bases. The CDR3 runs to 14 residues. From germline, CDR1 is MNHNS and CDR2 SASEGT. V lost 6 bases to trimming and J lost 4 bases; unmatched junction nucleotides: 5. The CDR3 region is CASRSGTGGYEQYF. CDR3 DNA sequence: TGTGCCAGCAGGTCCGGGACAGGGGGTTACGAGCAGTACTTC.

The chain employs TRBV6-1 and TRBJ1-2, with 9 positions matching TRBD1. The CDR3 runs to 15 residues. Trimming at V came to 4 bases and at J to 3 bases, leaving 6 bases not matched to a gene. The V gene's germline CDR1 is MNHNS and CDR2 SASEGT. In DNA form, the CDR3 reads TGTGCCAGCAGTGTACAGGGGGCGCAACACTATGGCTACACCTTC. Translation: CASSVQGAQHYGYTF.

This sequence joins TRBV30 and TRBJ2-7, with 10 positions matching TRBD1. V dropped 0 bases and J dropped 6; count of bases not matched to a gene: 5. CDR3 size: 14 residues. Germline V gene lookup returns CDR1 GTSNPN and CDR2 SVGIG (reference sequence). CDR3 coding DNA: TGTGCCTGGAGTGTACTGGACAGGGGGTTCGAGCAGTACTTC. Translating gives CAWSVLDRGFEQYF.

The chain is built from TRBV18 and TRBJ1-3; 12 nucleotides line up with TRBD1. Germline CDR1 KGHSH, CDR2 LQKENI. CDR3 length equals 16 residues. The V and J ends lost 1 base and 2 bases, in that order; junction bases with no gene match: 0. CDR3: CASSPRDRGPGNTIYF. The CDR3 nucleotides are TGTGCCAGCTCACCACGGGACAGGGGGCCTGGAAACACCATATATTTT. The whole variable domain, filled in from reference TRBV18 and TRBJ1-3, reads NAGVMQNPRHLVRRRGQEARLRCSPMKGHSHVYWYRQLPEEGLKFMVYLQKENIIDESGMPKERFSAEFPKEGPSILRIQQVVRGDSAAYFCASSPRDRGPGNTIYFGEGSWLTVV.

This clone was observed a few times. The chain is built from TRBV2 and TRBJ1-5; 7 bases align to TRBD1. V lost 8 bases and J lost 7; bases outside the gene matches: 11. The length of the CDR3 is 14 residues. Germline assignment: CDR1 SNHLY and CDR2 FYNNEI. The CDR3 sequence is CASGGGSAVQPQHF. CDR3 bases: TGTGCCAGCGGAGGGGGCAGTGCCGTCCAGCCCCAGCATTTT.

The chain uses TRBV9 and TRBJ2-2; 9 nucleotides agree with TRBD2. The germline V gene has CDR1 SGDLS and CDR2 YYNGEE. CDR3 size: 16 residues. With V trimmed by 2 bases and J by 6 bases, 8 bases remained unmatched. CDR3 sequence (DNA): TGTGCCAGCAGCGTCGGCGGGGGGGGGACCCCCGGGGAGCTGTTTTTT. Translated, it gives CASSVGGGGTPGELFF.

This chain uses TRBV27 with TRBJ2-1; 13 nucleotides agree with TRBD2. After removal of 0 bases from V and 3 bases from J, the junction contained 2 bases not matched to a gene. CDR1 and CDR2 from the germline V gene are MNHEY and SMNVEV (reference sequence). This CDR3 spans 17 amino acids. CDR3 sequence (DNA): TGTGCCAGCAGTTTATCTACTAGCGGGGGGGGCTACAATGAGCAGTTCTTC. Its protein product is CASSLSTSGGGYNEQFF.

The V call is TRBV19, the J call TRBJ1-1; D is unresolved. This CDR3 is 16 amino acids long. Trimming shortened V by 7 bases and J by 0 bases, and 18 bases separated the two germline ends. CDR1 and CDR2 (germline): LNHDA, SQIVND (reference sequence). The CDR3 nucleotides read TGTGCCAGTACCCTCCCCGGGTTTGACGTGAACACTGAAGCTTTCTTT. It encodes CASTLPGFDVNTEAFF.

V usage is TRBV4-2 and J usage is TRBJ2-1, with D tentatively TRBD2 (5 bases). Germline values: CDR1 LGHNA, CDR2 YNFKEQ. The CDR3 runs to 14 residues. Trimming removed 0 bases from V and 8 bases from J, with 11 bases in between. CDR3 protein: CASSQEPTADEQFF. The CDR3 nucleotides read TGTGCCAGCAGCCAAGAACCTACAGCGGATGAGCAGTTCTTC.

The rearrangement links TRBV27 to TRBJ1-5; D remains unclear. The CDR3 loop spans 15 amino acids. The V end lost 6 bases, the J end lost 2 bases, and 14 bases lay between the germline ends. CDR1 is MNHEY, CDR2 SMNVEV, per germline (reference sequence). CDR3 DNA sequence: TGTGCCAGCAGAAAAGTATCGGGAGGCAATCAGCCCCAGCATTTT. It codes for CASRKVSGGNQPQHF.

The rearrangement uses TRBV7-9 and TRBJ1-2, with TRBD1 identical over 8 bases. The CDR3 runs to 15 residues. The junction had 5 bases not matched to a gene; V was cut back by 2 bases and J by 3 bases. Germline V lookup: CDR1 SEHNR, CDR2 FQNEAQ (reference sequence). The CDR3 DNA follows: TGTGCCAGCAGCTTACCAGGGGGCGGTTACTATGGCTACACCTTC. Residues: CASSLPGGGYYGYTF.